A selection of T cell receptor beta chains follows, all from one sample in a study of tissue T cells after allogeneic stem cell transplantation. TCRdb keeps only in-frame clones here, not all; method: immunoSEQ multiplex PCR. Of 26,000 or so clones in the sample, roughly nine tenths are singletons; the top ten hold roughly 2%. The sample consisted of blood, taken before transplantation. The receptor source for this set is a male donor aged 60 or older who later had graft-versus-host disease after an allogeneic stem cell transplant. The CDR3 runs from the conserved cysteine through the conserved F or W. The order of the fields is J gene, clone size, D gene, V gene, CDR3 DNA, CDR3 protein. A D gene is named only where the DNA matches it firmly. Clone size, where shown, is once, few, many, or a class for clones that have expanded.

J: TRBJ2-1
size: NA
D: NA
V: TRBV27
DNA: TGTGCCAGCACCCAAAGCCTACACAATGAGCAGTTCTTC
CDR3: CASTQSLHNEQFF

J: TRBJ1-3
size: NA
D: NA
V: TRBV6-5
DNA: TGTGCCAGCAGTTACTCCTTAGGGTCTGGAAACACCATATATTTT
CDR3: CASSYSLGSGNTIYF

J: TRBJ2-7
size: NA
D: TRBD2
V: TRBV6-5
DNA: TGTGCCAGCTATAGACTAGCGGGAGATCGGGGCGAGCAGTACTTC
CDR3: CASYRLAGDRGEQYF

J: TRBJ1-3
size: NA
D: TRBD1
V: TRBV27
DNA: TGTGCCAGCAGTTTATCGGCCGGGACAGGGTATGGAAACACCATATATTTT
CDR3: CASSLSAGTGYGNTIYF

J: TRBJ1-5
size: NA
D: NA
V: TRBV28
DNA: TGTGCCAGTTACTCCCCGGCGAGGGGAAGCAATCAGCCCCAGCATTTT
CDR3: CASYSPARGSNQPQHF

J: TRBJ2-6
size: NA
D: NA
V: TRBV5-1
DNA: TGCGCCAGCAGCTTCGGACAGAGCTCTGGGGCCAACGTCCTGACTTTC
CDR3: CASSFGQSSGANVLTF

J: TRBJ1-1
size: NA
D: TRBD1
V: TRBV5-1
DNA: TGCGCCAGCAGCTTGCAAGGACAGGGGTTCGGTGTGAACACTGAAGCTTTCTTT
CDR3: CASSLQGQGFGVNTEAFF

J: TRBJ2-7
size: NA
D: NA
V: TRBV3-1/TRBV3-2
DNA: TGTGCCAGCAGCCAACAGGGGACCTACGAGCAGTACTTC
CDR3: CASSQQGTYEQYF

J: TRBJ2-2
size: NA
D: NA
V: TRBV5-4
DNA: TGTGCCAGCAGCTTGGAGGACTTCGCGAACACCGGGGAGCTGTTTTTT
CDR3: CASSLEDFANTGELFF

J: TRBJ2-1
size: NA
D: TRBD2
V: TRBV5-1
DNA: TGCGCCAGCGAAGTAGCGGGAGGACCCCACAATGAGCAGTTCTTC
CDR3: CASEVAGGPHNEQFF

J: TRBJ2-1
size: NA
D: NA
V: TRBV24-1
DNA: TGTGCCACCAGTGACCAAGGGGGTTACTCCTACAATGAGCAGTTCTTC
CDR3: CATSDQGGYSYNEQFF

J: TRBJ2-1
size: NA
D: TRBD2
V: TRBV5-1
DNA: TGCGCCAGCAGCTTGGGAACTAGCGCTCTATACAATGAGCAGTTCTTC
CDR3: CASSLGTSALYNEQFF

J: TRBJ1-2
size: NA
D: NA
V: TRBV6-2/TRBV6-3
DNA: TGTGCCAGCAACCCTATGGGGGCCTATGGCTACACCTTC
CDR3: CASNPMGAYGYTF

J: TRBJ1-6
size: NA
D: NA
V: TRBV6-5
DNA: TGTGCCAGCAGTTTGGGAGATTCACCCCTCCACTTT
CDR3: CASSLGDSPLHF

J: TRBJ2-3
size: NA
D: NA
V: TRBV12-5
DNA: TGTGCTAGTGGTTTGGAACGGAGGGATACGCAGTATTTT
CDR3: CASGLERRDTQYF

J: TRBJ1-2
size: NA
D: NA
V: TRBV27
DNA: TGTGCCAGCAGTTCAGGGTCGCTCGACTATGGCTACACCTTC
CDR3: CASSSGSLDYGYTF

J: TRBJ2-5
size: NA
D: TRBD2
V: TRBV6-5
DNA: TGTGCCAGCATTGCGGGACTAGCGGTTCAAGAGACCCAGTACTTC
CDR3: CASIAGLAVQETQYF

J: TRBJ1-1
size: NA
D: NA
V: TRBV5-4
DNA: TGTGCCAGCAGCTTGGATTGGGGGAACACTGAAGCTTTCTTT
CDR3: CASSLDWGNTEAFF

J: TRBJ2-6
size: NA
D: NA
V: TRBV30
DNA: TGTGCCTGGAGTGTTAGGGGACGCATCTCTGGGGCCAACGTCCTGACTTTC
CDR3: CAWSVRGRISGANVLTF

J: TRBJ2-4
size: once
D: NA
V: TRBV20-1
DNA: TGCAGTGCTAGTCTCTCCCAGGGGAAAAACATTCAGTACTTC
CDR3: CSASLSQGKNIQYF

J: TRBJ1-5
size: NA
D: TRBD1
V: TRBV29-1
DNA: TGCAGCGTACTGACAGGGGTGGATCAGCCCCAGCATTTT
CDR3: CSVLTGVDQPQHF

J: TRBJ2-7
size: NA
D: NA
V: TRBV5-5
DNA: TGTGCCAGCAGCTTAGGGGGGCTCAGCTCCTACGAGCAGTACTTC
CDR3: CASSLGGLSSYEQYF

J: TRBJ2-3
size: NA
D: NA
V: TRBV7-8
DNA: TGTGCCAGCACCTTTCTGGGGGAGACGCAGTATTTT
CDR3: CASTFLGETQYF

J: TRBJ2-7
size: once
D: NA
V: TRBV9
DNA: TGTGCCAGCAGCCCCGGACAGCTGAGCTCCTACGAGCAGTACTTC
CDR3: CASSPGQLSSYEQYF

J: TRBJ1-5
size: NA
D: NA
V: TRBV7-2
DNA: TGTGCCAGCAGCTTAGTTTCACAGAACAATCAGCCCCAGCATTTT
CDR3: CASSLVSQNNQPQHF

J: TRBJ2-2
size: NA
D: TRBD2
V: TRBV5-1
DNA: TGCGCCAGCAGCCCGATGGGACTAGCGAGCACCGGGGAGCTGTTTTTT
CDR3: CASSPMGLASTGELFF

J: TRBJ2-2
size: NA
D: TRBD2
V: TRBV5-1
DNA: TGCGCCAGCAGCTCCCCGACTAGCGGGATTTTGGGGGAGCTGTTTTTT
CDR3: CASSSPTSGILGELFF

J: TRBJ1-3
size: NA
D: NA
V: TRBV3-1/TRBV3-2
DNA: TGTGCCAGCAGCCAAGAAAGGGGGGCTTCTGGAAACACCATATATTTT
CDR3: CASSQERGASGNTIYF

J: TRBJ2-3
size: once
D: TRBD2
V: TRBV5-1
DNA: TGCGCCAGCAGCGCGGGACTAGCGAGCACTAGCACAGATACGCAGTATTTT
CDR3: CASSAGLASTSTDTQYF

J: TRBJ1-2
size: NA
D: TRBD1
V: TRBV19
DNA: TGTGCCAGTACTGAGGACAGGGGCGAAGGGGCTATAGGCTACACCTTC
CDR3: CASTEDRGEGAIGYTF

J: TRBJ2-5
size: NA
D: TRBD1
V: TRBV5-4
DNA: TGTGCCAGCAGACTTGACAGGGGCAACCAAGAGACCCAGTACTTC
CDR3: CASRLDRGNQETQYF

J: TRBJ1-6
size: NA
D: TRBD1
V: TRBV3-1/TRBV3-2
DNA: TGTGCCAGCAGCCAACCTACTCGACAGGGGAGACTTTCACCCCTCCACTTT
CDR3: CASSQPTRQGRLSPLHF

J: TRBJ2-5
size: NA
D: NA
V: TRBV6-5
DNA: TGTGCCAGCAGTTACTCGGCGGTCCAAGAGACCCAGTACTTC
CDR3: CASSYSAVQETQYF